This TCR beta chain was found in a study of shared clonotypes between healthy human individuals. Study-level findings and limits: Donor clonotype sharing was expected to depend on sequencing depth. The researchers took only blood, and tissue repertoires probably look different.

V shed 3 bases and J shed 0 bases, with 11 bases lying between them. The CDR3 spans 15 residues. Germline-derived CDR1 and CDR2 are SNHLY and FYNNEI. Repertoires were generated with immunoSEQ multiplex PCR, while TCRdb's copy carries only in-frame clones and drops some. In the table there are over 400,000 clones, around 73% of which are singletons. This clone has a count of ten or more. Antigen unknown. Unsorted material relied on approximately 90 million PBMCs as the source of genomic DNA. This sequence was found in a woman between 35 and 50 years old in good health. Some clones in this sample may be carry-over from other donors' samples. V gene TRBV2 combines with J gene TRBJ1-2; no reliable D call. The sequenced sample consisted of PBMCs. The chain's CDR3 is CASSEGLGPNYGYTF. The CDR3, as DNA: TGTGCCAGCAGTGAGGGTCTAGGGCCTAACTATGGCTACACCTTC.